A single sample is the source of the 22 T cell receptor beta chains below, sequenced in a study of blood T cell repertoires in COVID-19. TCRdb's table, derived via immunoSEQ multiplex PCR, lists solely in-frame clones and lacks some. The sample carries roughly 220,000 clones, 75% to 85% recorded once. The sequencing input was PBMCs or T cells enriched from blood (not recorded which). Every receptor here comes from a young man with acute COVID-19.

The CDR3 here is CASSLSLRDRGSETQYF. The CDR3 coding sequence is TGTGCCAGCAGCCTCAGTCTCCGGGACAGGGGTTCTGAGACCCAGTACTTC. The V and J genes are TRBV11-2 and TRBJ2-5; 10 bases fit TRBD1. Germline loops: CDR1 SGHAT, CDR2 FQNNGV. This CDR3 has 17 residues. V gave up 5 bases and J gave up 5 bases; unmatched junction bases: 14.

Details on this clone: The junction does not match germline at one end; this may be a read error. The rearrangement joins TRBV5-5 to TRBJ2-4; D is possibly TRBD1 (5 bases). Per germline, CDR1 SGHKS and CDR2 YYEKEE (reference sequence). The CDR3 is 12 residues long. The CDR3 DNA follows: TGTGCCAGCAGCTTGGGTGGGGCGAGAATCTCCTTC. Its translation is CASSLGGARISF.

The CDR3 nucleotides read TGTGCCAGCAGCTTCAGAATAGCGGGGGACTACAATGAGCAGTTCTTC. The encoded protein is CASSFRIAGDYNEQFF. The chain carries TRBV5-6 and TRBJ2-1, with TRBD2 matching over 9 bases. CDR3 size: 16 residues. The germline V gene has CDR1 SGHDT and CDR2 YYEEEE. The ends lost 2 bases at V and 3 bases at J; junction bases unmatched: 6.

The CDR3 DNA reads as TGCGCCAGCAGCTTGGACTACCAGATGCAGGGCGTCGCAGATACGCAGTATTTT. It encodes CASSLDYQMQGVADTQYF. The chain is built from TRBV5-1 and TRBJ2-3; a possible D gene is TRBD1 (5 bases). Germline V gives CDR1 SGHRS, CDR2 YFSETQ. The CDR3 has 18 amino acids. Trimming removed 0 bases from V and 4 bases from J, with 21 bases in between.

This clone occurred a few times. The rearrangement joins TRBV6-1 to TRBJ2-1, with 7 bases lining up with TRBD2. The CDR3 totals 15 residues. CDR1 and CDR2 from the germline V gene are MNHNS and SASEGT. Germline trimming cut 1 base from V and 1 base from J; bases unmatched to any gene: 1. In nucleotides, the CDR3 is TGTGCCAGCAGTGAAGACGGGGGGTCCTACAATGAGCAGTTCTTC. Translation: CASSEDGGSYNEQFF.

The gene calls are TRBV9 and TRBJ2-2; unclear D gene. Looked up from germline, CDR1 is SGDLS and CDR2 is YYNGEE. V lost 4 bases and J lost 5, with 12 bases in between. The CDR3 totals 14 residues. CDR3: CASSYDWSTGELFF. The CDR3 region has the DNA TGTGCCAGCAGCTACGACTGGAGTACCGGGGAGCTGTTTTTT.

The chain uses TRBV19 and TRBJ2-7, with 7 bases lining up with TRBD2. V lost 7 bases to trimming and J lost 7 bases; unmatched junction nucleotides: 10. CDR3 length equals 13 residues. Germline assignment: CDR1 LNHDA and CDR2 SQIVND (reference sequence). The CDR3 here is CASTGLRGAEQYF. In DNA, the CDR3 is TGTGCCAGTACGGGACTACGAGGGGCGGAGCAGTACTTC.

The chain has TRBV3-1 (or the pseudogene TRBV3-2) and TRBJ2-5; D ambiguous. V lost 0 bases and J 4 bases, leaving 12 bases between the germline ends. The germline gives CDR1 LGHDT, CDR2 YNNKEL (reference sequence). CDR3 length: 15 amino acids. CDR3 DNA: TGTGCCAGCAGCCAAGATCAACTGGTCGGAGAGACCCAGTACTTC. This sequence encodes CASSQDQLVGETQYF.

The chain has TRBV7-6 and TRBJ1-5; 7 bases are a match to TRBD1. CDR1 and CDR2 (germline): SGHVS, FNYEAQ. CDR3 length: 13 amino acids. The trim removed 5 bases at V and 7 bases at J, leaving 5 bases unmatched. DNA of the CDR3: TGTGCCAGCAGCAGCACAGGGGCCCAGCCCCAGCATTTT. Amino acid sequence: CASSSTGAQPQHF.

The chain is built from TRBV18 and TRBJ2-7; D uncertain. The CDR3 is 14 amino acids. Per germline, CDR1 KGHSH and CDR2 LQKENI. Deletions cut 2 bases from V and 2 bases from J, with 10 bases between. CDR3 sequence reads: CASSPSHSTYEQYF. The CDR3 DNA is TGTGCCAGCTCACCATCCCACAGCACCTACGAGCAGTACTTC.

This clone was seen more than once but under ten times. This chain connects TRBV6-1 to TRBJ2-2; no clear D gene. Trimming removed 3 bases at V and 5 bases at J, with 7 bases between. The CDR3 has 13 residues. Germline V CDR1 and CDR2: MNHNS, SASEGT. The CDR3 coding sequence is TGTGCCAGCAGTGAGTTAATGACCGGGGAGCTGTTTTTT. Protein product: CASSELMTGELFF.

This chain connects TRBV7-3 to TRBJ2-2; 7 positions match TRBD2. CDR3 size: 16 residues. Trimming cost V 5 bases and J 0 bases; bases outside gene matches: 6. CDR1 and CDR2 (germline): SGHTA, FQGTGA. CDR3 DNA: TGTGCCAGCAGCCCCGGGACTATTCCGAACACCGGGGAGCTGTTTTTT. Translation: CASSPGTIPNTGELFF.

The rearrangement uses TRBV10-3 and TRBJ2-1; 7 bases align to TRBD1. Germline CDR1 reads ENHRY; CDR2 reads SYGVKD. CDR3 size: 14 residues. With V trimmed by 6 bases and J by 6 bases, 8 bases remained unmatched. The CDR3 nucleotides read TGTGCCATCAGCGCTTCCCGGGACAGCAATGAGCAGTTCTTC. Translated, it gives CAISASRDSNEQFF.

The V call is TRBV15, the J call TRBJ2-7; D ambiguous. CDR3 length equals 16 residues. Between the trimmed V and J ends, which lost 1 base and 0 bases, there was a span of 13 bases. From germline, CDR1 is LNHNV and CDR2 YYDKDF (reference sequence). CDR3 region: CATSRGSPRISYEQYF. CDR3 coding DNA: TGTGCCACCAGCAGAGGCAGTCCCAGGATCTCCTACGAGCAGTACTTC.

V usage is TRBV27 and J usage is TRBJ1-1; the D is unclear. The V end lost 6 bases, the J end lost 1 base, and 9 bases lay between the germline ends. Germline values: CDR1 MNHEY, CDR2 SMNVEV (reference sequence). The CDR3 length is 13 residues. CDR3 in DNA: TGTGCCAGCAGCACCGTTAGGAACACTGAAGCTTTCTTT. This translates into CASSTVRNTEAFF.

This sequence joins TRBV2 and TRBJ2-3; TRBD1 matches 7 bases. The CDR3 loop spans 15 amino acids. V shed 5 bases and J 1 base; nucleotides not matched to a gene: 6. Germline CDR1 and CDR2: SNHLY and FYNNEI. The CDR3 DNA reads TGTGCCAGCAGTCGACAGGGTGGGGGCACAGATACGCAGTATTTT. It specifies CASSRQGGGTDTQYF.

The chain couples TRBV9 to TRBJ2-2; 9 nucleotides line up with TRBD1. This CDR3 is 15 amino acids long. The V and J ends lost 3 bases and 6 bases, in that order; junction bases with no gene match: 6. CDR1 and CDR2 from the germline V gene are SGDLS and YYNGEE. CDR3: CASSAVQGAAGELFF. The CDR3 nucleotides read TGTGCCAGCAGCGCAGTACAGGGGGCGGCCGGGGAGCTGTTTTTT.

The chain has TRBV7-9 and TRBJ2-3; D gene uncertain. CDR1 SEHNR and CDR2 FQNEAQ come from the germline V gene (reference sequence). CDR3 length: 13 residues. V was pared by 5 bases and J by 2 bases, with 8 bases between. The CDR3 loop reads CASSLPLTDTQYF. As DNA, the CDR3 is TGTGCCAGCAGCCTACCGCTCACAGATACGCAGTATTTT.

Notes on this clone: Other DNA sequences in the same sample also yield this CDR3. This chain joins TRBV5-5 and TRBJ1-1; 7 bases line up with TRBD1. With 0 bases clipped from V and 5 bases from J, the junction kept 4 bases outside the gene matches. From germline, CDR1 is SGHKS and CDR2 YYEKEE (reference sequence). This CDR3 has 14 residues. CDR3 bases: TGTGCCAGCAGCTTGGGACAGGGTCGGACTGAAGCTTTCTTT. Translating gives CASSLGQGRTEAFF. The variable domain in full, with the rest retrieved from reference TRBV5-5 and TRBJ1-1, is DAGVTQSPTHLIKTRGQQVTLRCSPISGHKSVSWYQQVLGQGPQFIFQYYEKEERGRGNFPDRFSARQFPNYSSELNVNALLLGDSALYLCASSLGQGRTEAFFGQGTRLTVV.

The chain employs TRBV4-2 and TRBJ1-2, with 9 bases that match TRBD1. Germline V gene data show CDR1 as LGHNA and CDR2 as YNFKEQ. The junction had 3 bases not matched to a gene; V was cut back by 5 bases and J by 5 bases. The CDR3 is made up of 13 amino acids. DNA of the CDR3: TGTGCCAGCAGCACCGGACAGGGGTATGGCTACACCTTC. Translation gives CASSTGQGYGYTF.

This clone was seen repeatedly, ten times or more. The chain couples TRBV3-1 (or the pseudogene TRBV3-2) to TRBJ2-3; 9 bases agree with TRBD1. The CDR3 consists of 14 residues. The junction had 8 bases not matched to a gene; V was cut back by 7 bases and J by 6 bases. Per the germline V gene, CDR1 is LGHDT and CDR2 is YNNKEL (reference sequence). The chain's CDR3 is CASTRQGGVDTQYF. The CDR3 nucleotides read TGTGCCAGCACCCGACAGGGGGGCGTCGATACGCAGTATTTT.

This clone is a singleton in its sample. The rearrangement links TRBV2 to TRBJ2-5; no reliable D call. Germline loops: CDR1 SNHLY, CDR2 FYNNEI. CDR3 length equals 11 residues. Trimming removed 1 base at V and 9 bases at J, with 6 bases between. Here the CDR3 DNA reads TGTGCCAGCAGTGAAGTCGACTCCCAGTACTTC. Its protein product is CASSEVDSQYF.